Shown below are 2 T cell receptor beta chains from a single sample sequenced in a study of siplizumab effects on memory and regulatory T cells. Repertoires were generated with immunoSEQ multiplex PCR, while TCRdb's copy carries only in-frame clones and drops some. The table has about 110,000 clones, 90% to 95% seen once. Sequenced material: Tregs sorted from blood. These receptors all stem from a human donor in good health.

This sequence joins TRBV4-1 and TRBJ2-7; 12 positions agree with TRBD2. Trimming cost V 1 base and J 6 bases; bases outside gene matches: 7. CDR3 length: 16 amino acids. Germline-derived CDR1 and CDR2 are MGHRA and YSYEKL. CDR3 DNA sequence: TGCGCCAGCAGCCAAGTAGCTAGCGGGAGGGTTAGCGAGCAGTACTTC. It codes for CASSQVASGRVSEQYF.

This clone was seen only a few times. The rearrangement links TRBV20-1 to TRBJ1-1; a possible D gene is TRBD1 (6 bases). The CDR3 has 11 amino acids. Germline V gene sequence: CDR1 DFQATT, CDR2 SNEGSKA (reference sequence). V was trimmed by 7 bases and J by 2 bases, leaving 8 bases between them. Written as DNA, the CDR3 is TGCAGTGGGACAGATAACACTGAAGCTTTCTTT. It is translated as CSGTDNTEAFF.